This T cell receptor (beta chain) was sequenced during a study of cytomegalovirus exposure and HLA in healthy donors. In the study overall: Among the 300 to 450 genotyped donors, approximately 80% were placed in the Caucasian-associated ancestry cluster.

The PCR employed 60 Vbeta primers together with 13 Jbeta primers. TCRdb keeps only in-frame clones here, not all; method: immunoSEQ multiplex PCR. The sample records over 25,000 clones, less than 70% being singletons. Study findings and constraints: Data from an earlier analysis indicated that most TCR beta V segments were productive either about 87% or about 30% of the time.

In germline, CDR1 is KGHSH, CDR2 LQKENI. The CDR3 length is 14 residues. Trimming cost V 3 bases and J 3 bases, with 11 bases left between them. Of note for this clone: No antigen is known for it.

Material for sequencing was PBMCs. The source of this sequence is a male donor in good health and CMV-seropositive. This sequence joins TRBV18 and TRBJ1-1; D remains unclear. For the CDR3, the DNA is TGTGCCAGCTCACCTACCTTCCGGGACACTGAAGCTTTCTTT. This gives the protein CASSPTFRDTEAFF.